These 6 T cell receptor beta chains came from one sample sequenced in a study of T cell responses to AZD1222 COVID-19 vaccine. Produced via immunoSEQ multiplex PCR; TCRdb's table is partial and in-frame only. Among about 120,000 clones listed, approximately 86% were seen once. Specimen: peripheral blood, collected on day 0 of AZD1222 vaccination. The origin of the receptors is an adult in good health.

The chain links TRBV6-2 or TRBV6-3 to TRBJ1-2; D remains unclear. V lost 2 bases and J lost 4, with 5 bases in between. The CDR3 length is 12 residues. The germline CDR1 and CDR2 sequences are MNHEY and SVGEGT. DNA for the CDR3: TGTGCCAGCAGTTACAAAGGCTATGGCTACACCTTC. This encodes CASSYKGYGYTF.

This chain connects TRBV11-2 to TRBJ2-1; the match to TRBD1 covers 7 bases. The V gene's germline CDR1 is SGHAT and CDR2 FQNNGV. The CDR3 is 16 amino acids. V dropped 1 base and J dropped 3; count of bases not matched to a gene: 6. The CDR3 sequence: CASSLAQGVYYNEQFF. For the CDR3, the DNA is TGTGCCAGCAGCTTAGCTCAGGGGGTTTACTACAATGAGCAGTTCTTC.

CDR3 in amino acids: CASRPQQGVGYGYTF. CDR3 in DNA: TGTGCCAGCAGGCCTCAACAGGGAGTCGGCTATGGCTACACCTTC. The V gene is TRBV6-5, the J gene TRBJ1-2; possible D gene TRBD1, 6 bases. Between the trimmed V and J ends, which lost 6 bases and 4 bases, there was a span of 18 bases. CDR3 length equals 15 residues. Germline V gene lookup returns CDR1 MNHEY and CDR2 SVGAGI.

The chain couples TRBV2 to TRBJ1-5; D perhaps matches TRBD1 (5 bases). Germline values: CDR1 SNHLY, CDR2 FYNNEI. With 8 bases removed from V and 5 bases from J, the gap between germline ends came to 16 bases. This CDR3 region has 14 residues. CDR3 residues: CASSTREADQPQHF. As DNA, the CDR3 is TGTGCCAGCTCCACCAGGGAGGCCGATCAGCCCCAGCATTTT. The complete variable domain, with remaining parts taken from reference TRBV2 and TRBJ1-5, reads EPEVTQTPSHQVTQMGQEVILRCVPISNHLYFYWYRQILGQKVEFLVSFYNNEISEKSEIFDDQFSVERPDGSNFTLKIRSTKLEDSAMYFCASSTREADQPQHFGDGTRLSIL.

This chain joins TRBV2 and TRBJ2-5; 8 bases are shared with TRBD1. This CDR3 has 13 residues. J gave up 6 bases and V 6 bases, and 6 bases lay outside the gene matches. Per germline, CDR1 SNHLY and CDR2 FYNNEI. The CDR3 protein is CASRWTGMQTQYF. For the CDR3, the DNA is TGTGCCAGCAGGTGGACAGGGATGCAGACCCAGTACTTC.

The chain combines TRBV3-1 (or the pseudogene TRBV3-2) with TRBJ1-1; D unresolved. CDR1 is LGHDT and CDR2 is YNNKEL in the germline V gene (reference sequence). Trimming took off 8 bases at V and 0 bases at J, with 10 bases between the two ends. The CDR3 length is 13 residues. The CDR3 sequence: CASPRVLNTEAFF. As DNA, the CDR3 is TGTGCCAGCCCCCGGGTCTTGAACACTGAAGCTTTCTTT.